At least ten counts were recorded for the clone carrying this T cell receptor (beta chain). The antigen is unknown. This CDR3 spans 18 amino acids. Looked up from germline, CDR1 is SGHRS and CDR2 is YFSETQ. The ends were cut back, 5 bases at V and 4 bases at J, with 26 bases in the middle. Each CDR3 protein is one row after TCRdb ran MiXCR on the multiplex PCR reads. The sample has some 120,000 distinct CDR3 sequences; about 20% are singletons. Axillary draining lymph nodes of breast cancer patients supplied the node samples. The data were obtained in a study of breast tumors, draining lymph nodes, adjacent tissues. Whole-study findings and limits: That most tumor T cells come from lymph nodes remained unproven. The data were judged consistent with most tumor T cells coming from lymph node and expanding in tumor. Tumor repertoires ranked between lymph nodes and nontumor tissue in diversity, with V and J gene preferences.

This sequence joins TRBV5-1 and TRBJ2-3, with D perhaps matching TRBD2 (5 bases). What was sequenced was axillary lymph node tissue. This TCR was sampled from a female donor with breast cancer. Some clones in this sample may be carry-over from other donors' samples. The CDR3 nucleotides are TGCGCCAGCAGAGTCGGGATCTCCTTCGTAACGTCGGCAGATACGCAGTATTTT. Translation gives CASRVGISFVTSADTQYF.